The 10 T cell receptor beta chains presented below share a single source sample, sequenced in a study of blood T cell repertoires in COVID-19. The table came from immunoSEQ multiplex PCR; TCRdb's copy has only in-frame clones and leaves some out. The sample holds some 390,000 clones, approximately 92% seen once. The sequencing sample was made of PBMCs or T cells enriched from blood (not recorded which). The receptors originated from a man younger than 40 who had recovered from COVID-19.

This clone has just one count. This sequence joins TRBV5-1 and TRBJ2-3; 7 bases align to TRBD1. CDR1 SGHRS and CDR2 YFSETQ come from the germline V gene. Trimming took 7 bases from V and 3 from J; bases not matched to a gene: 11. The CDR3 loop spans 15 amino acids. CDR3 amino acids: CASASRQGETDTQYF. CDR3 sequence (DNA): TGCGCCAGCGCGAGTAGACAGGGCGAAACAGATACGCAGTATTTT.

The chain combines TRBV18 with TRBJ2-2; a possible D gene is TRBD1 (5 bases). V was trimmed by 5 bases and J by 1 base, leaving 5 bases between them. The CDR3 has 13 amino acids. Germline CDR1 and CDR2: KGHSH and LQKENI. CDR3: CASSGQNTGELFF. CDR3 DNA: TGTGCCAGCTCAGGACAGAACACCGGGGAGCTGTTTTTT.

This rearrangement joins TRBV29-1 to TRBJ2-5; 7 nucleotides match TRBD1. The ends lost 6 bases at V and 2 bases at J; junction bases unmatched: 9. In germline, CDR1 is SQVTM, CDR2 ANQGSEA. The CDR3 extends over 14 amino acids. DNA for the CDR3: TGCAGCGTATATCTCCGGGACAGACAAGAGACCCAGTACTTC. Translation gives CSVYLRDRQETQYF.

The V call is TRBV19, the J call TRBJ1-4; 8 bases map to TRBD1. The ends lost 5 bases at V and 16 bases at J; junction bases unmatched: 12. CDR3 length: 13 residues. CDR1 is LNHDA, CDR2 SQIVND, per germline (reference sequence). The CDR3 DNA is TGTGCCAGTAGTCCCCGGACAGGGACGGGGTGGTTTTTT. This codes for CASSPRTGTGWFF.

The chain carries TRBV7-8 and TRBJ2-1, with TRBD2 matching over 16 bases. J was trimmed by 5 bases and V by 3 bases; bases with no gene match: 10. The CDR3 extends over 19 amino acids. Germline CDR1 SGHVS, CDR2 FQNEAQ. CDR3 in amino acids: CASSFPGLAGGTQHNEQFF. In DNA, the CDR3 is TGTGCCAGCAGCTTTCCGGGACTAGCGGGAGGGACCCAACACAATGAGCAGTTCTTC.

The chain combines TRBV12-1 with TRBJ1-5; TRBD1, as called in the table, went unchecked against the DNA. TRBV12-1 corresponds to a pseudogene. The CDR3 loop spans 15 amino acids. In nucleotides, the CDR3 is TGTGCCAGCAGCTTTGCTACCAGGGCCGGTCAGCCCCAGCATTTT. It translates to CASSFATRAGQPQHF.

This clone came up once. V is TRBV10-1 and J is TRBJ2-2, with a tentative D call TRBD1 (6 bases). CDR3 size: 15 residues. Germline V lookup: CDR1 WNHNN, CDR2 SYGVQD (reference sequence). Trimming left V 3 bases short and J 0 bases short, with 8 bases between. CDR3 protein: CASSDGTSNTGELFF. CDR3 sequence (DNA): TGCGCCAGCAGTGATGGGACATCGAACACCGGGGAGCTGTTTTTT.

In this sample, this clone turned up a few times. The genes are TRBV5-1 and TRBJ2-7; 7 bases fit TRBD1. From germline, CDR1 is SGHRS and CDR2 YFSETQ. This CDR3 has 15 residues. Trimming at V came to 5 bases and at J to 3 bases, leaving 11 bases not matched to a gene. CDR3 region: CASRYNDRAVYEQYF. The DNA for the CDR3 is TGCGCCAGCAGATATAACGACAGGGCGGTCTACGAGCAGTACTTC.

This chain connects TRBV4-1 to TRBJ2-2, with 7 bases aligning to TRBD2. The CDR3 has 20 amino acids. V gave up 0 bases and J gave up 7 bases; unmatched junction bases: 20. Looked up from germline, CDR1 is MGHRA and CDR2 is YSYEKL. The CDR3, as DNA: TGCGCCAGCAGCCAAGATGTCGTGATAGGAGGAGTCCGCGGGAGCGGGGAGCTGTTTTTT. Translated, it gives CASSQDVVIGGVRGSGELFF.

The V gene is TRBV14, the J gene TRBJ2-5; D not certain. The CDR3 spans 11 residues. V was pared by 4 bases and J by 5 bases, with 5 bases between. Germline values: CDR1 SGHDN, CDR2 FVKESK. The CDR3 spells CASSLMETQYF. CDR3 sequence (DNA): TGTGCCAGCAGCCTCATGGAGACCCAGTACTTC.